The next 28 T cell receptor beta chains were all read from a single sample in a study of blood T cell repertoires in COVID-19. Some clones are missing from TCRdb's copy, which holds only in-frame ones; the method was immunoSEQ multiplex PCR. Of a few hundred thousand clones listed, about 83% are singletons. Sequenced: peripheral blood. These receptor sequences come from a man aged 25-45 years who had recovered from COVID-19.

The CDR3 sequence is CASSPVVEGGRQETQYF. The CDR3 DNA follows: TGTGCCAGCAGCCCAGTGGTGGAAGGGGGACGGCAAGAGACCCAGTACTTC. The V gene is TRBV9, the J gene TRBJ2-5, with D perhaps TRBD1 (6 bases). This CDR3 has 17 residues. Germline CDR1 and CDR2: SGDLS and YYNGEE. Trimming cost V 4 bases and J 2 bases, with 21 bases left between them.

This clone was seen a single time. Distinct nucleotide sequences in the sample also encode this CDR3. This chain joins TRBV5-1 and TRBJ1-2, with 8 bases fitting TRBD1. Losses at the gene ends were 0 bases for V and 2 bases for J; bases not matched to a gene: 3. This CDR3 region has 15 residues. CDR1 is SGHRS and CDR2 is YFSETQ in the germline V gene. In DNA, the CDR3 is TGCGCCAGCAGCTTGGGTCAGGGGGCGAACTATGGCTACACCTTC. Its translation is CASSLGQGANYGYTF.

V is TRBV4-2 and J is TRBJ1-3, with D tentatively TRBD1 (5 bases). The CDR3 is 18 residues long. Germline CDR1 LGHNA, CDR2 YNFKEQ. Trimming left V 4 bases short and J 0 bases short, with 19 bases between. The CDR3 DNA is TGTGCCAGCAGCCCCTCCGGGACTTTGGGTTCCTCTGGAAACACCATATATTTT. It codes for CASSPSGTLGSSGNTIYF.

The V call is TRBV5-1, the J call TRBJ2-5; unclear D gene. Trimming removed 4 bases at V and 4 bases at J, with 14 bases between. Per the germline V gene, CDR1 is SGHRS and CDR2 is YFSETQ. The CDR3 extends over 14 amino acids. The DNA for the CDR3 is TGCGCCAGCAGCACCGCTAGTGCGCGAGAGACCCAGTACTTC. Protein sequence: CASSTASARETQYF.

This clone was detected only a few times. The chain joins TRBV5-4 to TRBJ1-2, with 9 bases fitting TRBD1. CDR1 SGHNT and CDR2 YYREEE come from the germline V gene (reference sequence). The CDR3 contains 16 residues. V shed 4 bases and J 0 bases; nucleotides not matched to a gene: 7. For the CDR3, the DNA is TGTGCCAGCAGCGAAGGGACAGGGACTGCTAACTATGGCTACACCTTC. This gives the protein CASSEGTGTANYGYTF.

This chain uses TRBV19 with TRBJ1-2, with D perhaps TRBD1 (6 bases). There are 14 residues in the CDR3. The germline gives CDR1 LNHDA, CDR2 SQIVND (reference sequence). V was cut by 6 bases and J by 3 bases, with 14 bases left in between. The CDR3 nucleotides are TGTGCCAGTAGCAACCAGGGGCGGGACTATGGCTACACCTTC. Its protein product is CASSNQGRDYGYTF.

V and J are TRBV9 and TRBJ1-3; D call uncertain. V lost 4 bases and J 0 bases, leaving 17 bases between the germline ends. CDR3 size: 17 residues. Germline CDR1 and CDR2: SGDLS and YYNGEE. Written as DNA, the CDR3 is TGTGCCAGCAGCATTATCGACTCATCGAGCTCTGGAAACACCATATATTTT. It is translated as CASSIIDSSSSGNTIYF.

Only one count was recorded for this clone. This rearrangement joins TRBV6-1 to TRBJ2-1; 16 nucleotides align to TRBD2. Germline V gene sequence: CDR1 MNHNS, CDR2 SASEGT. The CDR3 has 17 amino acids. J was trimmed by 6 bases and V by 3 bases; bases with no gene match: 5. The CDR3 nucleotides are TGTGCCAGCAGTGAGGGACTAGCGGGGGGGCCGGGCAATGAGCAGTTCTTC. Amino acid sequence: CASSEGLAGGPGNEQFF.

The CDR3 reads CASSRTGGNEKLFF. In nucleotides, the CDR3 is TGCGCCAGCAGCCGGACCGGGGGAAATGAAAAACTGTTTTTT. The rearrangement links TRBV4-1 to TRBJ1-4; D perhaps matches TRBD1 (5 bases). The CDR3 has 14 residues. V was cut by 4 bases and J by 5 bases, with 11 bases left in between. Looked up from germline, CDR1 is MGHRA and CDR2 is YSYEKL.

V and J are TRBV6-2 or TRBV6-3 and TRBJ2-7; 7 nucleotides line up with TRBD1. V trimming: 2 bases; J trimming: 7 bases; junction bases outside the gene matches: 8. This CDR3 is 14 amino acids long. The germline V gene encodes CDR1 MNHEY and CDR2 SVGEGT. The CDR3 coding sequence is TGTGCCAGCAGTTACGGGACAGAGGAAAAGGAGCAGTACTTC. Its translation is CASSYGTEEKEQYF.

V is TRBV6-6 and J is TRBJ2-7; D is uncertain. In germline, CDR1 is MNHNY, CDR2 SVGAGI (reference sequence). The CDR3 spans 13 residues. The ends were cut back, 4 bases at V and 1 base at J, with 8 bases in the middle. CDR3 coding DNA: TGTGCCAGCAGTTCCCCCTATTCCTACGAGCAGTACGTC. Translating gives CASSSPYSYEQYV.

At least ten counts were recorded for this clone. The V gene is TRBV19, the J gene TRBJ2-4, with TRBD1 matching over 7 bases. This CDR3 is built from 13 residues. After removal of 5 bases from V and 10 bases from J, the junction contained 8 bases not matched to a gene. Germline V CDR1 and CDR2: LNHDA, SQIVND (reference sequence). The CDR3 protein is CASSPLTGKIQYF. The CDR3 DNA is TGTGCCAGTAGTCCTTTGACAGGGAAAATTCAGTACTTC.

In this sample, this clone turned up a few times. The rearrangement links TRBV7-9 to TRBJ1-6; D perhaps matches TRBD1 (6 bases). CDR1 and CDR2 (germline): SEHNR, FQNEAQ (reference sequence). The CDR3 is 14 residues long. This CDR3 is CAGTPTGRGSPLHF. The CDR3 DNA reads TGTGCAGGAACCCCCACAGGGCGAGGTTCACCCCTCCACTTT.

The chain links TRBV2 to TRBJ1-2, with D hard to call. The germline CDR1 and CDR2 sequences are SNHLY and FYNNEI. The V end lost 6 bases, the J end lost 2 bases, and 4 bases lay between the germline ends. The CDR3 length is 11 residues. DNA of the CDR3: TGTGCCAGCAGCCAGAACTATGGCTACACCTTC. Translating gives CASSQNYGYTF.

The V and J genes are TRBV11-2 and TRBJ2-3, with D perhaps TRBD2 (5 bases). The V end was cut by 1 base, the J end by 5 bases, with 13 bases between. This CDR3 has 15 residues. The germline gives CDR1 SGHAT, CDR2 FQNNGV. CDR3 sequence (DNA): TGTGCCAGCAGCTTAGGGTTCTGGGAGAGAGATACGCAGTATTTT. As protein: CASSLGFWERDTQYF.

The rearrangement uses TRBV7-8 and TRBJ1-1; D perhaps matches TRBD1 (6 bases). The CDR3 covers 14 residues. V lost 5 bases and J 3 bases, leaving 13 bases between the germline ends. CDR1 is SGHVS, CDR2 FQNEAQ, per germline. As DNA, the CDR3 is TGTGCCAGCAGCACAATAACAGGGTACACTGAAGCTTTCTTT. It codes for CASSTITGYTEAFF.

J is TRBJ2-3 and V is TRBV19; D might be TRBD1 (6 bases). Trimming removed 4 bases at V and 5 bases at J, with 7 bases between. CDR1 is LNHDA and CDR2 is SQIVND in the germline V gene (reference sequence). CDR3 length: 12 residues. The CDR3 protein is CASSRGLDTQYF. CDR3 coding DNA: TGTGCCAGTAGTAGGGGGCTAGATACGCAGTATTTT. The full variable domain, completed using reference TRBV19 and TRBJ2-3, is DGGITQSPKYLFRKEGQNVTLSCEQNLNHDAMYWYRQDPGQGLRLIYYSQIVNDFQKGDIAEGYSVSREKKESFPLTVTSAQKNPTAFYLCASSRGLDTQYFGPGTRLTVL.

The V and J genes are TRBV9 and TRBJ1-2; TRBD1 aligns across 11 bases. This CDR3 contains 16 residues. Germline V gene lookup returns CDR1 SGDLS and CDR2 YYNGEE. The V and J ends lost 3 bases and 2 bases, in that order; junction bases with no gene match: 6. The CDR3 reads CASSGVRDRGNYGYTF. For the CDR3, the DNA is TGTGCCAGCAGCGGAGTACGGGACAGGGGGAACTATGGCTACACCTTC.

The V call is TRBV5-1, the J call TRBJ1-1; weak D call: TRBD1 (6 bases). The CDR3 totals 14 residues. Germline V gene sequence: CDR1 SGHRS, CDR2 YFSETQ. Trimming cost V 5 bases and J 7 bases, with 18 bases left between them. CDR3 in amino acids: CASSEQGALLEAFF. CDR3 sequence (DNA): TGCGCCAGCAGTGAACAGGGCGCCCTCCTTGAAGCTTTCTTT.

This rearrangement joins TRBV7-9 to TRBJ1-4; D perhaps matches TRBD1 (6 bases). CDR1 is SEHNR and CDR2 is FQNEAQ in the germline V gene (reference sequence). Trimming shortened V by 5 bases and J by 3 bases, and 16 bases separated the two germline ends. This CDR3 is built from 16 residues. The CDR3 sequence is CASSRFTGSANEKLFF. The CDR3 DNA reads as TGTGCCAGCAGCCGATTTACAGGGTCTGCTAATGAAAAACTGTTTTTT.

This clone was seen a few times. The chain uses TRBV6-1 and TRBJ1-4; D call uncertain. The V and J ends lost 3 bases and 8 bases respectively, with 7 bases between them. The CDR3 covers 12 residues. The germline gives CDR1 MNHNS, CDR2 SASEGT. In DNA, the CDR3 is TGTGCCAGCAGTGATTTGTCGGAAAAACTGTTTTTT. Amino acid sequence: CASSDLSEKLFF.

The chain is built from TRBV4-1 and TRBJ2-1; possibly TRBD1 for D (6 bases). The CDR3 runs 13 residues. Deletions cut 2 bases from V and 12 bases from J, with 14 bases between. CDR1 is MGHRA, CDR2 YSYEKL, per germline. CDR3 DNA sequence: TGCGCCAGCAGCCAATTACAGGGTAGAGGGCAGTTCTTC. The encoded protein is CASSQLQGRGQFF.

V gene TRBV5-6 combines with J gene TRBJ1-2; TRBD1 matches 7 bases. In germline, CDR1 is SGHDT, CDR2 YYEEEE. The CDR3 is 15 amino acids. Trimming at V came to 4 bases and at J to 4 bases, leaving 10 bases not matched to a gene. DNA for the CDR3: TGTGCCAGCAGCACGGGACAGAGCTTAGGCTATGGCTACACCTTC. Translating it yields CASSTGQSLGYGYTF.

Remarks on this clone: A single base separates this from a much larger clone, so it may be a read error. The CDR3 protein is CASSSRDKNIQYF. The CDR3 DNA reads as TGTGCCAGCAGCTCCCGGGACAAAAACATTCAGTACTTC. The V call is TRBV7-2, the J call TRBJ2-4; a possible D gene is TRBD2 (5 bases). This CDR3 has 13 residues. Per the germline V gene, CDR1 is SGHTA and CDR2 is FQGNSA. The V end was cut by 4 bases, the J end by 3 bases, with 7 bases between.

The chain couples TRBV9 to TRBJ2-3, with D possibly matching TRBD2 (7 bases). Germline-derived CDR1 and CDR2 are SGDLS and YYNGEE. This CDR3 is 14 amino acids long. Deletions cut 2 bases from V and 9 bases from J, with 16 bases between. For the CDR3, the DNA is TGTGCCAGCAGCGTGGGCGGGGGCCCTAGCACGCAGTATTTT. Its translation: CASSVGGGPSTQYF.

This clone appeared a few times. In DNA, the CDR3 is TGTGCCAGCAGTCCCCGTCGAGCCCCGAATGAGCAGTTCTTC. It yields the protein CASSPRRAPNEQFF. This sequence joins TRBV27 and TRBJ2-1; D not resolved. Trimming removed 5 bases at V and 7 bases at J, with 15 bases between. CDR3 length: 14 residues. Looked up from germline, CDR1 is MNHEY and CDR2 is SMNVEV (reference sequence).

The chain employs TRBV18 and TRBJ1-2; 7 bases are shared with TRBD1. Trimming at V came to 2 bases and at J to 7 bases, leaving 7 bases not matched to a gene. This CDR3 has 14 amino acids. Germline assignment: CDR1 KGHSH and CDR2 LQKENI. The CDR3 region has the DNA TGTGCCAGCTCACCAGGGCAGGGGGAACGTGGCTACACCTTC. It codes for CASSPGQGERGYTF.

The chain recombines TRBV10-3 with TRBJ2-1; the match to TRBD2 covers 8 bases. This CDR3 has 12 amino acids. The trim removed 6 bases at V and 5 bases at J, leaving 0 bases unmatched. Germline-derived CDR1 and CDR2 are ENHRY and SYGVKD. The CDR3 sequence: CAIRGLDNEQFF. The DNA of the CDR3 is TGTGCCATCAGGGGACTAGACAATGAGCAGTTCTTC.